The following is a TCR beta chain sequence with its context. This sample was included in a study of blood T cell repertoires in COVID-19. Study at large: COVID-19 samples from acute and convalescent phases originated in the United States, Italy and Spain.

Germline V gene lookup returns CDR1 SGHTA and CDR2 FQGNSA. The CDR3 runs to 15 residues. Trimming stripped 1 base from V and 4 bases from J, with 11 bases between. The data were produced by immunoSEQ multiplex PCR, yet TCRdb's version contains in-frame clones alone and is incomplete. The sample has roughly 100,000 clones, 92% seen once; the top ten hold around 1.9%. The chain has TRBV7-2 and TRBJ2-4; D is possibly TRBD1 (5 bases). The specimen was peripheral blood. This receptor was taken from a woman aged 45-65 years with COVID-19, enrolled during active disease. The CDR3 is CASSLEAGIKNIQYF. The CDR3 nucleotides are TGTGCCAGCAGCTTAGAAGCAGGGATTAAAAACATTCAGTACTTC.